This T cell receptor (beta chain) was identified in a study of control samples from healthy donors and cancer patients (dated by TCRdb to about 2020). The CDR3 covers 16 residues, taking in both the cysteine and the phenylalanine. The kept DNA is CDR3 alone, 48 bases in frame from the first base. The junction shows trimming of 4 bases on V and 8 bases on J, and the gene matches do not reach 12 bases of it. The germline V gene (reference sequence) yields SGHKS for CDR1 and YYEKEE for CDR2. Libraries were constructed by the immunoSEQ multiplex PCR assay. TCRdb stores this immuneACCESS table with in-frame sequences only. Part of the clones is absent; in the studies checked, under half of the shortfall reflects unresolved V genes, and no reason is known for the rest. In all, the sample holds roughly 120,000 clones, and approximately 90% of those were seen once. 2.3% of the sample is taken by the ten largest.

Points on this clone: What this receptor recognizes is not known. No clone much larger than this one lies a single base away; base qualities are absent.

The sample was blood. In this chain, TRBV5-5 is recombined with TRBJ2-1, with 10 bases matching TRBD1. This receptor was identified in a woman between 65 and 79 years old in good health. Read as DNA, the sequence is TGTGCCAGCAGCCCCCGACAGGGACAGGGGAATGATGAGCAGTTCTTC. It translates as CASSPRQGQGNDEQFF.